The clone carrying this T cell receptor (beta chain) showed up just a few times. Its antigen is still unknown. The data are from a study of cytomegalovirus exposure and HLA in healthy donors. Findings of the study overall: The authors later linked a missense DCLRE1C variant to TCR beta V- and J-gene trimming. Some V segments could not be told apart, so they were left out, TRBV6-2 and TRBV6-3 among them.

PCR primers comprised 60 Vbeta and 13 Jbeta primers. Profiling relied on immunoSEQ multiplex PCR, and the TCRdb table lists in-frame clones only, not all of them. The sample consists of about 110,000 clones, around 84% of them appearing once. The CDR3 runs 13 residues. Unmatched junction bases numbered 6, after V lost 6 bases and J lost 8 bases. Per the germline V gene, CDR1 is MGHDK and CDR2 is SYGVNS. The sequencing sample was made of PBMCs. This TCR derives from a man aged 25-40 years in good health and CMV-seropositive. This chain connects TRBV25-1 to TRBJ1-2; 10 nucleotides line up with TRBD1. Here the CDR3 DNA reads TGTGCCAGCAGCCGACAGGGGGCGCAGGGCTACACCTTC. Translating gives CASSRQGAQGYTF.